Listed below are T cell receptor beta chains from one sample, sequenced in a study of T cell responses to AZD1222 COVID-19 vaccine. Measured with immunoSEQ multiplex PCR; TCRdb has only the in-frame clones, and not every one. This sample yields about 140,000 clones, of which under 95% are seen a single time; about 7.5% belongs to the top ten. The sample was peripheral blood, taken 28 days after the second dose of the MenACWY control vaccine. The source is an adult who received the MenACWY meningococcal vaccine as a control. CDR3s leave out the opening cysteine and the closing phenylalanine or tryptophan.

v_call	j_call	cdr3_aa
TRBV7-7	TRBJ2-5	ASSLEPLAGWETQY
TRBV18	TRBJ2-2	ASSPQGASGAGELF
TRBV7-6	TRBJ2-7	ASSLGEGRAPGEQY
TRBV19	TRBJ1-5	ASSIRPQGAGGNQPQH
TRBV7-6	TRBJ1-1	ASSLGGSVTEAF
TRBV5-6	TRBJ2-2	ASSLRLAGDSGTGELF
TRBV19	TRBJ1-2	ASSQPKGQGADGYT
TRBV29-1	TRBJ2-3	SVEFGIGDTQY
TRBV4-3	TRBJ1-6	ASSQERGPFNSPLH
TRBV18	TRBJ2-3	ASSPTAGASTDTQY
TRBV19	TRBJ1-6	ASSNDRGDNSPLH
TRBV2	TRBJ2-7	ASSDYREYEQY
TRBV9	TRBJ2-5	ASSEGETQY
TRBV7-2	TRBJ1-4	ASSRGNEKLF
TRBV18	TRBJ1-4	ASSPLRGIATNEKLF